The 23 T cell receptor beta chains below come from one sample, sequenced in a study of T cell responses to AZD1222 COVID-19 vaccine (dated by TCRdb to 2020 to 2023). The time point label here, explained by the study, means: about 28 days (+/-7) after the second vaccine dose. Receptor libraries were prepared by the immunoSEQ multiplex PCR assay. TCRdb's version of the immuneACCESS table is confined to in-frame rearrangements and falls short of the full clone set. An unresolved V gene accounts for under half of the shortfall where checked; the remainder is of unknown origin. The sample data list about 150,000 clones, and roughly 92% of these were observed just once. 3.5% to 4.5% of the sample belongs to the ten largest clones. The specimen comprised peripheral blood, sampled 28 days after the second AZD1222 dose. These receptors were taken from an adult who received the AZD1222 COVID-19 vaccine.

The V and J genes are TRBV27 and TRBJ1-6; D not certain. CDR3 size: 16 residues. Trimming stripped 4 bases from V and 5 bases from J, with 15 bases between. Germline V gene data show CDR1 as MNHEY and CDR2 as SMNVEV (reference sequence). CDR3 region: CASSSGIGVNNSPLHF. The DNA of the CDR3 is TGTGCCAGCAGTTCGGGGATTGGGGTAAATAATTCACCCCTCCACTTT.

V gene TRBV2 combines with J gene TRBJ2-5; no clear D. CDR1 and CDR2 from the germline V gene are SNHLY and FYNNEI. V was clipped by 2 bases and J by 4 bases, with 11 bases between them. The CDR3 is 14 amino acids. CDR3 in amino acids: CASSERRGPETQYF. In nucleotides, the CDR3 is TGTGCCAGCAGTGAACGACGCGGTCCAGAGACCCAGTACTTC.

This chain connects TRBV4-2 to TRBJ2-7, with D possibly matching TRBD2 (6 bases). The CDR3 covers 13 residues. The germline V and J ends were trimmed by 8 bases and 6 bases, with 17 bases remaining between them. The germline V gene has CDR1 LGHNA and CDR2 YNFKEQ. The DNA of the CDR3 is TGTGCCAGCGGGCGGGGACTCCCTGGCGAGCAGTACTTC. It yields the protein CASGRGLPGEQYF.

The V and J genes are TRBV4-3 and TRBJ1-6, with D perhaps TRBD1 (6 bases). V dropped 2 bases and J dropped 7 bases, with 9 bases sitting between them. The CDR3 consists of 14 residues. CDR1 is LGHNA and CDR2 is YSLEER in the germline V gene. The CDR3 reads CASSQRTDNSPLHF. In DNA, the CDR3 is TGCGCCAGCAGCCAAAGGACAGACAATTCACCCCTCCACTTT.

The rearrangement uses TRBV9 and TRBJ2-2; D not certain. This CDR3 contains 18 residues. Germline-derived CDR1 and CDR2 are SGDLS and YYNGEE. V lost 0 bases and J lost 4, with 19 bases in between. The CDR3 spells CASSVVLRNYPRTGELFF. The CDR3, as DNA: TGTGCCAGCAGCGTAGTATTAAGGAACTATCCTCGCACCGGGGAGCTGTTTTTT.

The chain has TRBV18 and TRBJ2-5; TRBD2 agrees at 12 bases. The CDR3 has 16 residues. Germline loops: CDR1 KGHSH, CDR2 LQKENI. Unmatched junction bases numbered 5, after V lost 3 bases and J lost 3 bases. CDR3: CASSPLAGGPKETQYF. The CDR3 bases are TGTGCCAGCTCACCTCTAGCGGGAGGGCCTAAAGAGACCCAGTACTTC.

The V and J genes are TRBV6-2 or TRBV6-3 and TRBJ1-2; D unresolved. Germline lookup yields CDR1 MNHEY and CDR2 SVGEGT. The V end was cut by 5 bases, the J end by 6 bases, with 16 bases between. The CDR3 is made up of 14 amino acids. CDR3 amino acids: CASSDPDETHGYTF. The CDR3 nucleotides are TGTGCCAGCAGTGACCCGGACGAAACACATGGCTACACCTTC.

The gene calls are TRBV6-5 and TRBJ1-5; tentatively, D is TRBD1 (5 bases). V was clipped by 6 bases and J by 6 bases, with 15 bases between them. CDR1 and CDR2 (germline): MNHEY, SVGAGI. The CDR3 is made up of 14 amino acids. CDR3 protein: CASSPGTRVQPQHF. In nucleotides, the CDR3 is TGTGCCAGCAGCCCCGGGACCCGCGTTCAGCCCCAGCATTTT.

This rearrangement joins TRBV4-2 to TRBJ2-1; D is perhaps TRBD1 or TRBD2 (5 bases each). Trimming took off 0 bases at V and 3 bases at J, with 18 bases between the two ends. The germline V gene encodes CDR1 LGHNA and CDR2 YNFKEQ. The CDR3 extends over 18 amino acids. The CDR3 region is CASSQDTPGLAVYNEQFF. The CDR3 nucleotides are TGTGCCAGCAGCCAAGATACCCCAGGGCTAGCTGTCTACAATGAGCAGTTCTTC.

The genes are TRBV4-2 and TRBJ2-2; the match to TRBD2 covers 11 bases. Germline loops: CDR1 LGHNA, CDR2 YNFKEQ. The ends lost 0 bases at V and 1 base at J; junction bases unmatched: 7. The CDR3 contains 19 residues. The CDR3 bases are TGTGCCAGCAGCCAAGATATGCTGACTAGCGGGAAGAACACCGGGGAGCTGTTTTTT. Protein: CASSQDMLTSGKNTGELFF.

V usage is TRBV2 and J usage is TRBJ1-3; D is perhaps TRBD1 (5 bases). V lost 6 bases, J lost 6 bases, and 15 bases lay in between. Germline assignment: CDR1 SNHLY and CDR2 FYNNEI. The CDR3 extends over 14 amino acids. The CDR3 is CASRDIKAANTIYF. CDR3 bases: TGTGCCAGCAGGGACATCAAGGCTGCAAACACCATATATTTT. Supplemented by reference TRBV2 and TRBJ1-3, the full variable domain reads EPEVTQTPSHQVTQMGQEVILRCVPISNHLYFYWYRQILGQKVEFLVSFYNNEISEKSEIFDDQFSVERPDGSNFTLKIRSTKLEDSAMYFCASRDIKAANTIYFGEGSWLTVV.

The chain couples TRBV7-8 to TRBJ2-7; D is undetermined. V dropped 2 bases and J dropped 1 base, with 9 bases sitting between them. Germline loops: CDR1 SGHVS, CDR2 FQNEAQ. This CDR3 has 14 residues. CDR3 in DNA: TGTGCCAGCAGCTTAAACCCCCCGTCCTACGAGCAGTACTTC. The encoded protein is CASSLNPPSYEQYF.

The chain uses TRBV29-1 and TRBJ1-3; unclear D gene. CDR1 and CDR2 (germline): SQVTM, ANQGSEA. CDR3 length: 13 amino acids. V lost 4 bases, J lost 0 bases, and 7 bases lay in between. CDR3 in amino acids: CSVGEVSGNTIYF. As DNA, the CDR3 is TGCAGCGTTGGGGAAGTCTCTGGAAACACCATATATTTT.

This clone was seen a single time. For the CDR3, the DNA is TGTGCCAGCAGCGCTAGCGGGGGCCCAAGCACAGATACGCAGTATTTT. Translation gives CASSASGGPSTDTQYF. The V gene is TRBV5-4, the J gene TRBJ2-3; 10 bases are shared with TRBD2. The germline gives CDR1 SGHNT, CDR2 YYREEE (reference sequence). CDR3 length equals 16 residues. Unmatched junction bases numbered 5, after V lost 4 bases and J lost 0 bases.

The CDR3 nucleotides are TGTGCCAGCGGGTGGACAGGTGGAGCCAAAAACATTCAGTACTTC. Translating gives CASGWTGGAKNIQYF. V usage is TRBV21-1 and J usage is TRBJ2-4; the DNA was not used to check the table's D call, TRBD1. TRBV21-1 is a pseudogene locus. CDR3 length: 15 amino acids.

The chain recombines TRBV28 with TRBJ1-3, with D hard to call. Germline V gene lookup returns CDR1 MDHEN and CDR2 SYDVKM. The CDR3 covers 14 residues. Trimming left V 2 bases short and J 4 bases short, with 9 bases between. CDR3 in amino acids: CASSLGLIGNTIYF. DNA of the CDR3: TGTGCCAGCAGTTTAGGGTTGATCGGAAACACCATATATTTT. The full variable domain, its missing parts supplied by reference TRBV28 and TRBJ1-3, is DVKVTQSSRYLVKRTGEKVFLECVQDMDHENMFWYRQDPGLGLRLIYFSYDVKMKEKGDIPEGYSVSREKKERFSLILESASTNQTSMYLCASSLGLIGNTIYFGEGSWLTVV.

The CDR3 here is CASRFPTYNEQFF. The CDR3 region has the DNA TGTGCCAGCAGATTTCCTACCTACAATGAGCAGTTCTTC. The chain has TRBV6-5 and TRBJ2-1; D remains unclear. Germline V gives CDR1 MNHEY, CDR2 SVGAGI. V was shortened by 6 bases and J by 2 bases, with 8 bases between the two germline ends. This CDR3 has 13 amino acids.

CDR3 sequence reads: CASSIEDSGEQYF. The CDR3 bases are TGTGCCAGTAGTATTGAGGACAGTGGCGAGCAGTACTTC. V and J are TRBV19 and TRBJ2-7; weak D call: TRBD1 (6 bases). CDR3 length: 13 amino acids. Per germline, CDR1 LNHDA and CDR2 SQIVND (reference sequence). V was clipped by 3 bases and J by 6 bases, with 12 bases between them.

The chain recombines TRBV12-5 with TRBJ2-2; D remains unclear. This CDR3 has 14 amino acids. V dropped 1 base and J dropped 9 bases, with 12 bases sitting between them. In germline, CDR1 is LGHNT, CDR2 FRNRAP. CDR3 in amino acids: CASGLGQADRELFF. The CDR3 nucleotides are TGTGCTAGTGGTTTGGGTCAGGCTGATCGGGAGCTGTTTTTT. The variable domain in full, completed from reference TRBV12-5 and TRBJ2-2, reads DARVTQTPRHKVTEMGQEVTMRCQPILGHNTVFWYRQTMMQGLELLAYFRNRAPLDDSGMPKDRFSAEMPDATLATLKIQPSEPRDSAVYFCASGLGQADRELFFGEGSRLTVL.

CDR3 in amino acids: CASRKQVSGELFF. The CDR3 DNA reads as TGTGCCAGCAGGAAACAGGTTTCCGGGGAGCTGTTTTTT. V and J are TRBV6-5 and TRBJ2-2, with a possible D match to TRBD1 (5 bases). The germline V gene encodes CDR1 MNHEY and CDR2 SVGAGI. This CDR3 has 13 amino acids. Trimming cost V 6 bases and J 6 bases, with 11 bases left between them.

The chain links TRBV13 to TRBJ1-4; D is unresolved. The length of the CDR3 is 14 residues. Trimming left V 3 bases short and J 8 bases short, with 13 bases between. Per germline, CDR1 PRHDT and CDR2 FYEKMQ (reference sequence). CDR3 amino acids: CASSLEGGGEKLFF. The CDR3 nucleotides read TGTGCCAGCAGCTTGGAGGGCGGCGGAGAAAAACTGTTTTTT.

The V call is TRBV18, the J call TRBJ2-5; no reliable D call. From germline, CDR1 is KGHSH and CDR2 LQKENI. V was shortened by 4 bases and J by 4 bases, with 13 bases between the two germline ends. This CDR3 spans 14 amino acids. The CDR3 here is CASSQMGFGETQYF. The CDR3 DNA sequence: TGTGCCAGCTCACAAATGGGCTTCGGAGAGACCCAGTACTTC.

The rearrangement uses TRBV7-8 and TRBJ1-3; D unresolved. The CDR3 has 15 amino acids. Germline CDR1 reads SGHVS; CDR2 reads FQNEAQ. V lost 3 bases, J lost 2 bases, and 11 bases lay in between. CDR3 DNA sequence: TGTGCCAGCAGCTTTTCAACCCCGCCTGGAAACACCATATATTTT. This codes for CASSFSTPPGNTIYF.